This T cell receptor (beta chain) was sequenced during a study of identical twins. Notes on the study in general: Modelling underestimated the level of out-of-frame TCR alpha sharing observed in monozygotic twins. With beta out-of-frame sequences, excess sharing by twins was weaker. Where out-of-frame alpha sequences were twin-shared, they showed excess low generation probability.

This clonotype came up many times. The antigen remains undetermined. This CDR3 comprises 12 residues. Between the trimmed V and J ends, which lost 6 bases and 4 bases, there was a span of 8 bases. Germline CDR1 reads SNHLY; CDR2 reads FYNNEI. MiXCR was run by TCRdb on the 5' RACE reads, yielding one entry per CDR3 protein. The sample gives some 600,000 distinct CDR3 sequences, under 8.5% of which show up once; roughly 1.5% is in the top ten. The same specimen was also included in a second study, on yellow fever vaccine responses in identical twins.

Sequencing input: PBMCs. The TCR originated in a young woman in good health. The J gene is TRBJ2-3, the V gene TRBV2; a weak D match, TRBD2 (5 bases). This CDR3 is CASRQLADTQYF. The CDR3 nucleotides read TGTGCCAGCAGGCAACTAGCAGATACGCAGTATTTT.